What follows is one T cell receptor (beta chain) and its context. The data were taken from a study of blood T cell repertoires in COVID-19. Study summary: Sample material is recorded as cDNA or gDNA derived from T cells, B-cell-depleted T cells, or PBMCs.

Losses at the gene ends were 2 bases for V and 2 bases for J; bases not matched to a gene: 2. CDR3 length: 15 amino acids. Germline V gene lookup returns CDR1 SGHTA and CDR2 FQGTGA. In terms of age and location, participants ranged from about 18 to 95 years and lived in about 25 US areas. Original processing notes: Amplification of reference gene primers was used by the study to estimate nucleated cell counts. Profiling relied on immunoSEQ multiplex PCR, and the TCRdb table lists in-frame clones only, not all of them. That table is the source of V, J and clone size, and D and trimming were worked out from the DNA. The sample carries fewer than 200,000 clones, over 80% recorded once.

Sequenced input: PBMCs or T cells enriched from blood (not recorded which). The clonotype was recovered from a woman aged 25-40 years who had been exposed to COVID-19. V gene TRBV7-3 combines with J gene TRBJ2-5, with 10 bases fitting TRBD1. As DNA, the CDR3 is TGTGCCAGCAGCTTAGGGACAGGGGTACAAGAGACCCAGTACTTC. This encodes CASSLGTGVQETQYF.